The clone carrying this TCR beta chain was recorded many times. This entry belongs to a study of immune characterization of retroperitoneal liposarcoma. TCRdb used MiXCR to reprocess the PCR reads, holding one entry per CDR3 protein. Altogether fewer than 13,000 distinct CDR3 sequences are present, about 30% being singletons, with the ten largest covering around 8%. The CDR3 is made up of 16 amino acids. Per germline, CDR1 SGHVS and CDR2 FNYEAQ. The ends were cut back, 3 bases at V and 7 bases at J, with 19 bases in the middle. This receptor was identified in a male donor with retroperitoneal liposarcoma. This sequence joins TRBV7-6 and TRBJ2-1, with a weak D call TRBD2 (5 bases). Sequencing used tumor tissue. This CDR3 is CASSLTSGNTGNEQFF. In DNA form, the CDR3 reads TGTGCCAGCAGCTTGACCTCTGGGAATACGGGGAATGAGCAGTTCTTC.